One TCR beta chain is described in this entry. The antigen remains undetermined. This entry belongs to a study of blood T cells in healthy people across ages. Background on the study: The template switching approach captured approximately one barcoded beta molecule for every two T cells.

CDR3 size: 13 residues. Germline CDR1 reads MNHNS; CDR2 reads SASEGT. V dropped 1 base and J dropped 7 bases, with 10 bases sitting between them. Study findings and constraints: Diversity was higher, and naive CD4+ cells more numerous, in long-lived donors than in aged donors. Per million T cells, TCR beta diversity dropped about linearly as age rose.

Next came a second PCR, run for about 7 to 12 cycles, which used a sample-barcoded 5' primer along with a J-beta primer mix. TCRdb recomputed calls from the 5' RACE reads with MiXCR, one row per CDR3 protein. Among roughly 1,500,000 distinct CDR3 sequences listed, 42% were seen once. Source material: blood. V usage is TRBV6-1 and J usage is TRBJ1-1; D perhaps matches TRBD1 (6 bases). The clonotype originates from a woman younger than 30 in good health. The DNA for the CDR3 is TGTGCCAGCAGTGAAGGACTCAGGGGTGAAGCTTTCTTT. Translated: CASSEGLRGEAFF.